This entry describes one TCR beta chain. Its antigen is unidentified. These data come from a study of shared clonotypes between healthy human individuals. General study findings and limits: It was the non-shared clonotypes that had lower generation probabilities than clonotypes shared by all four donors.

Sequencing was performed with immunoSEQ multiplex PCR; in TCRdb, only in-frame clones are kept and a portion is missing. The sample has some 500,000 clones, 90% to 96% seen once. From germline, CDR1 is MGHRA and CDR2 YSYEKL. The CDR3 has 17 residues. The ends lost 4 bases at V and 1 base at J; junction bases unmatched: 5. This TCR derives from a woman in her 30s in good health. This rearrangement joins TRBV4-1 to TRBJ2-2; TRBD2 matches 11 bases. Source material: naive CD4+ T cells sorted from blood. This sample's subset: CD45RA+ positively selected. The CDR3 coding sequence is TGCGCCAGCAGCCTTAGACTAGCGGGAATGAACACCGGGGAGCTGTTTTTT. Translated, it gives CASSLRLAGMNTGELFF.